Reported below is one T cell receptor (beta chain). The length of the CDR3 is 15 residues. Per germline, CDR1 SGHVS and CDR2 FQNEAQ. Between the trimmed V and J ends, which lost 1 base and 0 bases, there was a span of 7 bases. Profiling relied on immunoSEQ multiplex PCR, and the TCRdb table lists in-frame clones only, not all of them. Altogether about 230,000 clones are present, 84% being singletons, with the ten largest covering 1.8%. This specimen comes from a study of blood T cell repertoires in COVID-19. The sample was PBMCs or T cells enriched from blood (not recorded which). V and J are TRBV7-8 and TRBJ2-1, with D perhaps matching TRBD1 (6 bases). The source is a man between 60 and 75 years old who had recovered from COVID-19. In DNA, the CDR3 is TGTGCCAGCAGCTTAGTGGGGGCCTCCTACAATGAGCAGTTCTTC. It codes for CASSLVGASYNEQFF.